The source of this T cell receptor (beta chain) is a study of T cells in Graves' hyperthyroidism and ophthalmopathy. Orbital computed tomography, thyroid ultrasound, serum thyroxine and TRAb, and clinical symptoms together informed the diagnoses. RNA transcripts served as the template for amplifying TCR beta CDR3 regions. The HTBI primer set drove a first-round RT-PCR of the TCR CDR3. TCRdb fed the multiplex PCR reads into MiXCR, producing one record per CDR3 protein. The data contain 650,000 to 750,000 distinct CDR3 sequences, approximately 14% of them singletons. Germline V CDR1 and CDR2: MNHEY, SMNVEV (reference sequence). The V and J ends lost 3 bases and 8 bases respectively, with 13 bases between them. CDR3 length: 13 amino acids.

The sequenced material came from blood. The V gene is TRBV27, the J gene TRBJ1-2, with D perhaps TRBD1 (5 bases). The sequence was obtained from a young woman with Graves' hyperthyroidism. In DNA, the CDR3 is TGTGCCAGCAGTTTTTTAGACAGAAAGGGCTACACCTTC. This sequence encodes CASSFLDRKGYTF.